Here is one TCR beta chain with its context. The antigen remains unidentified. These data belong to a study of cytomegalovirus exposure and HLA in healthy donors. CDR3 size: 16 residues. V trimming: 4 bases; J trimming: 5 bases; junction bases outside the gene matches: 7. The study, taken as a whole, reports: Cytomegalovirus-associated status was assigned to about 150 TCR beta chains.

Sequencing was performed with immunoSEQ multiplex PCR; in TCRdb, only in-frame clones are kept and a portion is missing. The repertoire holds roughly 310,000 clones, roughly 86% seen once, with about 0.96% in the top ten. This clonotype was obtained from a man between 25 and 39 years old in good health and CMV-seronegative. This chain connects TRBV6-7 to TRBJ1-5, with 11 positions matching TRBD1. TRBV6-7 is an ORF for which the function is uncertain. The sample was PBMCs. The CDR3 reads CASSLSDRGLDQPQHF. For the CDR3, the DNA is TGTGCCAGCAGTTTATCGGACAGGGGGCTGGATCAGCCCCAGCATTTT.